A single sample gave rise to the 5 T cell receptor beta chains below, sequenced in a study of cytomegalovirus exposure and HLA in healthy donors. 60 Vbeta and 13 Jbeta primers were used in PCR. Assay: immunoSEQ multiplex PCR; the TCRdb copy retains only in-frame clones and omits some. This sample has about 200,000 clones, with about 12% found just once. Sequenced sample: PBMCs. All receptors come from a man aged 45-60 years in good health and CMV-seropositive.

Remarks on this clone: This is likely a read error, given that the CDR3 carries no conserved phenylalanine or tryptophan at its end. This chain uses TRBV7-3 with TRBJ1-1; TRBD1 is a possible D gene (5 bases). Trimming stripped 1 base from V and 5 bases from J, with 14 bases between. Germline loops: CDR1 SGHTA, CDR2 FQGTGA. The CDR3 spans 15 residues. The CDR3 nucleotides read TGTGCCAGCAGCTTAAGACCGCCCCGGGGGACTGAAGCTTTCTGT. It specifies CASSLRPPRGTEAFC.

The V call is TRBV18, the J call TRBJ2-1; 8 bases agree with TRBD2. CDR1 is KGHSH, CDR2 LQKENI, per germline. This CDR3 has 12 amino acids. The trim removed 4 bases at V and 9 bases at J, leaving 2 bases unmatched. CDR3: CASSLLAVEQFF. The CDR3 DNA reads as TGTGCCAGCTCACTACTAGCGGTTGAGCAGTTCTTC.

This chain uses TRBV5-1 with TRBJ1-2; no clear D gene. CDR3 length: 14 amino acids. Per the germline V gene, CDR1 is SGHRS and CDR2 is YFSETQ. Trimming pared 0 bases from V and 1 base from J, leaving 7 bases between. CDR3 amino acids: CASSLDSVNYGYTF. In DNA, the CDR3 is TGCGCCAGCAGCTTGGACAGTGTTAACTATGGCTACACCTTC.

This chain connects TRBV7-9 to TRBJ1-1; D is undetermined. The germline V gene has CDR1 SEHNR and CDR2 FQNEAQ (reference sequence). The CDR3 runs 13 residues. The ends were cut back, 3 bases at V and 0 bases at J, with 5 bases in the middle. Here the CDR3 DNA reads TGTGCCAGCAGCTTCAACATGAACACTGAAGCTTTCTTT. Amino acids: CASSFNMNTEAFF.

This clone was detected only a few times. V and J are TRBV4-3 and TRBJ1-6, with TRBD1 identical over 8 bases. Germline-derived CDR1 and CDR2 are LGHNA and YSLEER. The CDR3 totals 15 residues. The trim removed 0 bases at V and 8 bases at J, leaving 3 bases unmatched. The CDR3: CASSQDNRGYSPLHF. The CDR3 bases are TGCGCCAGCAGCCAAGATAACAGGGGGTATTCACCCCTCCACTTT.